This TCR beta chain was sequenced in a study of cytomegalovirus exposure and HLA in healthy donors. This PCR relied on a set of 60 Vbeta primers and 13 Jbeta primers. TCRdb keeps only in-frame clones here, not all; method: immunoSEQ multiplex PCR. The sample lists about 210,000 clones, over 75% occurring once. This CDR3 has 15 amino acids. V dropped 0 bases and J dropped 3; count of bases not matched to a gene: 2. CDR1 is GTSNPN and CDR2 is SVGIG in the germline V gene (reference sequence). V is TRBV30 and J is TRBJ1-3; 10 bases are shared with TRBD1. The receptor's source is a male donor in good health and CMV-seronegative. The source material was PBMCs. DNA of the CDR3: TGTGCCTGGAGTGTAGGGACAGGGGTTGGAAACACCATATATTTT. Translating gives CAWSVGTGVGNTIYF.